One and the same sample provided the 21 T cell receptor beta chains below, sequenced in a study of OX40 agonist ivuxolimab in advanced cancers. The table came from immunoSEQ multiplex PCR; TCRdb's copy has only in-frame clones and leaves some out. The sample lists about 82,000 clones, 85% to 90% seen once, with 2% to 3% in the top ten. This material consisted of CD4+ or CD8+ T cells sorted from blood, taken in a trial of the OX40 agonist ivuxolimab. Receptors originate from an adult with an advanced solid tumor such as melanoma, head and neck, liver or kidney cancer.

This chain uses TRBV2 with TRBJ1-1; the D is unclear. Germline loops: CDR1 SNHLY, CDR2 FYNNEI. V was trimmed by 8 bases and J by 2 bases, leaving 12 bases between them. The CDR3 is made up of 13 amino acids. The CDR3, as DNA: TGTGCCAGCCGGGCGACACTAAACACTGAAGCTTTCTTT. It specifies CASRATLNTEAFF.

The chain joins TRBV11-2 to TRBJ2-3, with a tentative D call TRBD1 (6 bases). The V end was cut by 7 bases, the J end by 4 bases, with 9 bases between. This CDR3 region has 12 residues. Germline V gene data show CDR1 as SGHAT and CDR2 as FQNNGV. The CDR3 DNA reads TGTGCCAGCAACCCAGGGGCAGATACGCAGTATTTT. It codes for CASNPGADTQYF.

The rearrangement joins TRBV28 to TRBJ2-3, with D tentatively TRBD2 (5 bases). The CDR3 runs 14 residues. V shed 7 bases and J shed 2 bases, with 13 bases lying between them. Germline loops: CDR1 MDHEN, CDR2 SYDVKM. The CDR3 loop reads CASMTREHTDTQYF. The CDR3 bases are TGTGCCAGCATGACAAGGGAGCACACAGATACGCAGTATTTT.

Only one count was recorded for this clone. The CDR3 DNA is TGTGCCAGCAGTACCTTGGCCAGCAGCTCCTACGAGCAGTACTTC. Encoded protein: CASSTLASSSYEQYF. V gene TRBV6-5 combines with J gene TRBJ2-5; D not resolved. TRBJ2-7 explains the end of the DNA better; the J call may be wrong. The CDR3 sequence is 15 residues long. The germline gives CDR1 MNHEY, CDR2 SVGAGI.

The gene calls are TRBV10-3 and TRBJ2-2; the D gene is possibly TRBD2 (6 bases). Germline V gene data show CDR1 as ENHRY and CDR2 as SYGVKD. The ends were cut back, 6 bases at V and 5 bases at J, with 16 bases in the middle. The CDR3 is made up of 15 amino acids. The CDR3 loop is CAIRPAVEGTGELFF. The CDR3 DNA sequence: TGTGCCATCAGACCGGCCGTGGAGGGTACCGGGGAGCTGTTTTTT.

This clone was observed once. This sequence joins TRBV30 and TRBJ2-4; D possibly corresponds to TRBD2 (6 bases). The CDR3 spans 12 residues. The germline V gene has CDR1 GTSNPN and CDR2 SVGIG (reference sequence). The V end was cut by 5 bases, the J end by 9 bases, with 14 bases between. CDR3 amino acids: CAWAGQGGIQYF. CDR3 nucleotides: TGTGCCTGGGCGGGGCAGGGAGGCATTCAGTACTTC.

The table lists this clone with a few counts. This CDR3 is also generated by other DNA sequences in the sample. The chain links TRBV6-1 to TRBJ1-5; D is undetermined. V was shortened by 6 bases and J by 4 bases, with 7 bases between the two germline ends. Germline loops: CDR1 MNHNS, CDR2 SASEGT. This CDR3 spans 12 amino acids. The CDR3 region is CASSEQNQPQHF. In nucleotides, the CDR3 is TGTGCCAGCAGCGAACAAAATCAGCCCCAGCATTTT.

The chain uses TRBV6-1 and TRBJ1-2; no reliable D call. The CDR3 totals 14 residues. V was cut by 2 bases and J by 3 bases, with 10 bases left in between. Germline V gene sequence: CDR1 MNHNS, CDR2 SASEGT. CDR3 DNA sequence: TGTGCCAGCAGTGAATACGGAGACTACTATGGCTACACCTTC. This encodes CASSEYGDYYGYTF.

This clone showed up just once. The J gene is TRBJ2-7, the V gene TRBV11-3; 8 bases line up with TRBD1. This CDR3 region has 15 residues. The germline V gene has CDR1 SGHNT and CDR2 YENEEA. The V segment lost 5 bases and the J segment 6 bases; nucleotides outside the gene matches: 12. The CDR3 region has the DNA TGTGCCAGCAGCCCTGGACAGGGATCTTTATCCGAGCAGTACTTC. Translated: CASSPGQGSLSEQYF.

CDR3 amino acids: CASSRDRGDTGELFF. CDR3 sequence (DNA): TGTGCCAGCAGTCGCGACAGGGGCGACACCGGGGAGCTGTTTTTT. This chain joins TRBV6-6 and TRBJ2-2, with 8 nucleotides matching TRBD1. The V gene's germline CDR1 is MNHNY and CDR2 SVGAGI (reference sequence). With V trimmed by 5 bases and J by 3 bases, 5 bases remained unmatched. The CDR3 sequence is 15 residues long.

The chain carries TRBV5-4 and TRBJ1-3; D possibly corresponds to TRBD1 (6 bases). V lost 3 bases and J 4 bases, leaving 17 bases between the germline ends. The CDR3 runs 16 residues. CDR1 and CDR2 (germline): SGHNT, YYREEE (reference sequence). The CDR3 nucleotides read TGTGCCAGCAGCTCAGGAATCGGACAGATCGGAAACACCATATATTTT. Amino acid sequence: CASSSGIGQIGNTIYF. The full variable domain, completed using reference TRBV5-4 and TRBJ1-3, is ETGVTQSPTHLIKTRGQQVTLRCSSQSGHNTVSWYQQALGQGPQFIFQYYREEENGRGNFPPRFSGLQFPNYSSELNVNALELDDSALYLCASSSGIGQIGNTIYFGEGSWLTVV.

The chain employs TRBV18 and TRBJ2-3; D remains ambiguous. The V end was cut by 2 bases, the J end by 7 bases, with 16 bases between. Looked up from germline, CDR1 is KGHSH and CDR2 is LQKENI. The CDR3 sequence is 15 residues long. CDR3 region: CASSPSLQTRNTQYF. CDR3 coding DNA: TGTGCCAGCTCACCATCGCTGCAGACACGAAATACGCAGTATTTT.

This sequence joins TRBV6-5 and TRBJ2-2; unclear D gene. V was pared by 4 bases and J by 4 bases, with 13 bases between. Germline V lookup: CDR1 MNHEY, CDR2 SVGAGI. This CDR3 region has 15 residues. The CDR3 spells CASSFSWGGTGELFF. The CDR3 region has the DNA TGTGCCAGCAGTTTCTCCTGGGGTGGCACCGGGGAGCTGTTTTTT.

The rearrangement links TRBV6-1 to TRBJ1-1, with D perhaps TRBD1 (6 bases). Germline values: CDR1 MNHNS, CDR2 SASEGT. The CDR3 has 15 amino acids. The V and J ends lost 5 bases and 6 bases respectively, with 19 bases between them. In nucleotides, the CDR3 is TGTGCCAGCAGTAAGGGGGGCGCCGTTTTGCCTGAAGCTTTCTTT. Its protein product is CASSKGGAVLPEAFF.

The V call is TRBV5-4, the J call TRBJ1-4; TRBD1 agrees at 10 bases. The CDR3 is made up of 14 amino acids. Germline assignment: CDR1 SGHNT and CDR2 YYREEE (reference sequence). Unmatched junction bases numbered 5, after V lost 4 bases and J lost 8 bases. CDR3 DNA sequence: TGTGCCAGCAGCCCGGACAGGGGGGACGAAAAACTGTTTTTT. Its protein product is CASSPDRGDEKLFF.

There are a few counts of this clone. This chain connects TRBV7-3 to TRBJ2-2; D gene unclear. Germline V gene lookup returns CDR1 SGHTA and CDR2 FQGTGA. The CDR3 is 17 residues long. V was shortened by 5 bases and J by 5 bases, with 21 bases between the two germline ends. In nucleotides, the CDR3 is TGTGCCAGCAGCCCGCCCCCAAGTCGAATGGGTACCGGGGAGCTGTTTTTT. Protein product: CASSPPPSRMGTGELFF.

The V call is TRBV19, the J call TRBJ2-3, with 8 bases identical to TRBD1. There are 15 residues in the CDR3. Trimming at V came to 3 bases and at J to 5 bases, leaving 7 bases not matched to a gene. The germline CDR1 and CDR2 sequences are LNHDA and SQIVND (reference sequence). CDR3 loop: CASSIPGTGRDTQYF. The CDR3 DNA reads TGTGCCAGTAGTATCCCCGGGACAGGCAGAGATACGCAGTATTTT.

The CDR3 region has the DNA TGTGCCAGCTCACCACCGACAGGGGGGGTCTATGGCTACACCTTC. It translates to CASSPPTGGVYGYTF. The rearrangement uses TRBV18 and TRBJ1-2, with 9 bases matching TRBD1. Trimming removed 0 bases from V and 4 bases from J; junction bases left unmatched: 3. Looked up from germline, CDR1 is KGHSH and CDR2 is LQKENI. The CDR3 extends over 15 amino acids. Looking up the rest from reference TRBV18 and TRBJ1-2 gives the full variable domain: NAGVMQNPRHLVRRRGQEARLRCSPMKGHSHVYWYRQLPEEGLKFMVYLQKENIIDESGMPKERFSAEFPKEGPSILRIQQVVRGDSAAYFCASSPPTGGVYGYTFGSGTRLTVV.

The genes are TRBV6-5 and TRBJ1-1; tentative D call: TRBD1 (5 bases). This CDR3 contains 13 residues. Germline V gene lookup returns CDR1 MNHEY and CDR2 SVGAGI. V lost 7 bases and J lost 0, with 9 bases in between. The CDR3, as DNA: TGTGCCAGCACCAGGGCAGTGAACACTGAAGCTTTCTTT. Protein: CASTRAVNTEAFF.

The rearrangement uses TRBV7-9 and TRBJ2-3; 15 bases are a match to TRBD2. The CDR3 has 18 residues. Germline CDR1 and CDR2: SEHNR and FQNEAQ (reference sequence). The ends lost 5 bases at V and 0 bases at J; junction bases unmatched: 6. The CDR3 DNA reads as TGTGCCAGCAGCCCTAGGACTAGCGGGGGGGGTAGCACAGATACGCAGTATTTT. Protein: CASSPRTSGGGSTDTQYF.

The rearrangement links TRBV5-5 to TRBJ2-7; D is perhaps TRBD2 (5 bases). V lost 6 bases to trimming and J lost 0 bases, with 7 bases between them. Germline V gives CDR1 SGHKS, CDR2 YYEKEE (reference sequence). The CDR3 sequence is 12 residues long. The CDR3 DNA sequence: TGTGCCAGCATTAGCGCCTCCTACGAGCAGTACTTC. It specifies CASISASYEQYF.